This passage covers 12 T cell receptor beta chains from one sample sequenced in a study of blood T cell repertoires in COVID-19 (dated by TCRdb to the early 2020s). Receptors were amplified or captured by the immunoSEQ multiplex PCR assay. Drawn from immuneACCESS, this table holds only the in-frame rearrangements with V and J called that TCRdb kept. Clones are partly lost; checked studies trace under half to an unresolved V gene and leave the rest unexplained. In this sample the table shows 300,000 to 450,000 clones, roughly nine tenths of which occur a single time. The ten biggest clones cover approximately 3% of the sample. The source material was peripheral blood. The source of these receptors is a woman aged 25 to 39 with COVID-19, enrolled during active disease.

The DNA for the CDR3 is TGTGCCAGCAGCCAAGCACAGGGGAGAGAGACCCAGTACTTC. Translated, it gives CASSQAQGRETQYF. The chain links TRBV7-2 to TRBJ2-5; 7 bases align to TRBD1. The germline gives CDR1 SGHTA, CDR2 FQGNSA. J lost 4 bases, V lost 5 bases, and 7 bases had no gene match. This CDR3 is built from 14 residues. The variable domain in full, completed from reference TRBV7-2 and TRBJ2-5, reads GAGVSQSPSNKVTEKGKDVELRCDPISGHTALYWYRQSLGQGLEFLIYFQGNSAPDKSGLPSDRFSAERTGGSVSTLTIQRTQQEDSAVYLCASSQAQGRETQYFGPGTRLLVL.

This clone was counted a single time. The rearrangement links TRBV19 to TRBJ2-5; a possible D gene is TRBD1 (5 bases). The CDR3 loop spans 14 amino acids. Per germline, CDR1 LNHDA and CDR2 SQIVND (reference sequence). The ends were cut back, 3 bases at V and 1 base at J, with 9 bases in the middle. The CDR3 loop is CASSIDRFQETQYF. For the CDR3, the DNA is TGTGCCAGTAGTATCGACAGATTCCAAGAGACCCAGTACTTC.

The J gene is TRBJ1-2, the V gene TRBV25-1, with TRBD1 matching 7 bases. The germline V gene encodes CDR1 MGHDK and CDR2 SYGVNS. J was trimmed by 5 bases and V by 6 bases; bases with no gene match: 6. The CDR3 loop spans 13 amino acids. CDR3 sequence reads: CASSTQGGYGYTF. The CDR3 nucleotides are TGTGCCAGCAGCACTCAGGGGGGTTATGGCTACACCTTC.

The table lists this clone with a count of one. The V gene is TRBV7-8, the J gene TRBJ2-1; 10 nucleotides line up with TRBD2. V lost 1 base to trimming and J lost 4 bases; unmatched junction nucleotides: 7. There are 17 residues in the CDR3. Per germline, CDR1 SGHVS and CDR2 FQNEAQ. The CDR3 protein is CASSLGISGRHYNEQFF. CDR3 DNA sequence: TGTGCCAGCAGCTTAGGCATTAGCGGGAGGCATTACAATGAGCAGTTCTTC.

CDR3 coding DNA: TGCGCCAGCAGTTCGTCCCCCCCGACAGACAATGAGCAGTTCTTC. This translates into CASSSSPPTDNEQFF. V is TRBV5-1 and J is TRBJ2-1, with a weak D call TRBD1 (5 bases). Germline V gives CDR1 SGHRS, CDR2 YFSETQ. V lost 5 bases and J lost 5, with 17 bases in between. This CDR3 contains 15 residues.

The gene calls are TRBV9 and TRBJ1-2; 9 bases agree with TRBD1. The CDR3 runs 16 residues. Trimming removed 3 bases from V and 7 bases from J; junction bases left unmatched: 13. Germline-derived CDR1 and CDR2 are SGDLS and YYNGEE. CDR3 nucleotides: TGTGCCAGCAGCGCTCTACAGGGGGCTTCCTCTTTTGGCTACACCTTC. As protein: CASSALQGASSFGYTF.

The chain uses TRBV4-3 and TRBJ2-5; 11 bases map to TRBD2. Trimming cost V 0 bases and J 5 bases; bases outside gene matches: 8. From germline, CDR1 is LGHNA and CDR2 YSLEER. CDR3 length: 17 amino acids. The CDR3 DNA sequence: TGCGCCAGCAGCCAAGATAGGATAGCGGGGGGGCCGGAGACCCAGTACTTC. Its protein product is CASSQDRIAGGPETQYF.

The chain has TRBV11-3 and TRBJ1-1, with D maybe TRBD1 (5 bases). Germline-derived CDR1 and CDR2 are SGHNT and YENEEA. The CDR3 has 13 amino acids. V dropped 4 bases and J dropped 0 bases, with 6 bases sitting between them. The CDR3 nucleotides read TGTGCCAGCAGCTGGACACTGAACACTGAAGCTTTCTTT. Residues: CASSWTLNTEAFF.

A single count supports this clone. The V call is TRBV5-4, the J call TRBJ1-1, with 7 bases fitting TRBD1. The CDR3 runs to 15 residues. CDR1 and CDR2 (germline): SGHNT, YYREEE (reference sequence). V lost 4 bases to trimming and J lost 5 bases; unmatched junction nucleotides: 11. DNA for the CDR3: TGTGCCAGCAGCCGGGATGACAGGGACGGGACTGAAGCTTTCTTT. This sequence encodes CASSRDDRDGTEAFF. The full variable domain, its missing parts supplied by reference TRBV5-4 and TRBJ1-1, is ETGVTQSPTHLIKTRGQQVTLRCSSQSGHNTVSWYQQALGQGPQFIFQYYREEENGRGNFPPRFSGLQFPNYSSELNVNALELDDSALYLCASSRDDRDGTEAFFGQGTRLTVV.

The rearrangement links TRBV4-3 to TRBJ1-6, with 7 bases identical to TRBD1. The CDR3 covers 20 residues. Unmatched junction bases numbered 15, after V lost 0 bases and J lost 4 bases. Germline lookup yields CDR1 LGHNA and CDR2 YSLEER. CDR3 nucleotides: TGCGCCAGCAGCCAAGATAGGGGGCAGGGAGTGGGGTGGTATAATTCACCCCTCCACTTT. Translating gives CASSQDRGQGVGWYNSPLHF.

V and J are TRBV24-1 and TRBJ2-1; 7 nucleotides line up with TRBD1. V was pared by 8 bases and J by 1 base, with 22 bases of the junction left unmatched. This CDR3 is 20 amino acids long. Germline CDR1 and CDR2: KGHDR and SFDVKD. CDR3 protein: CATILNLTDRDASSYNEQFF. In DNA form, the CDR3 reads TGTGCCACCATTCTAAACCTAACCGACAGGGACGCCTCTTCCTACAATGAGCAGTTCTTC.

This sequence joins TRBV6-5 and TRBJ1-1, with D hard to call. Trimming cost V 2 bases and J 2 bases, with 12 bases left between them. Germline CDR1 reads MNHEY; CDR2 reads SVGAGI. The CDR3 is 15 residues long. CDR3 coding DNA: TGTGCCAGCAGTTACCAATACCGGGGAAACACTGAAGCTTTCTTT. Protein sequence: CASSYQYRGNTEAFF.